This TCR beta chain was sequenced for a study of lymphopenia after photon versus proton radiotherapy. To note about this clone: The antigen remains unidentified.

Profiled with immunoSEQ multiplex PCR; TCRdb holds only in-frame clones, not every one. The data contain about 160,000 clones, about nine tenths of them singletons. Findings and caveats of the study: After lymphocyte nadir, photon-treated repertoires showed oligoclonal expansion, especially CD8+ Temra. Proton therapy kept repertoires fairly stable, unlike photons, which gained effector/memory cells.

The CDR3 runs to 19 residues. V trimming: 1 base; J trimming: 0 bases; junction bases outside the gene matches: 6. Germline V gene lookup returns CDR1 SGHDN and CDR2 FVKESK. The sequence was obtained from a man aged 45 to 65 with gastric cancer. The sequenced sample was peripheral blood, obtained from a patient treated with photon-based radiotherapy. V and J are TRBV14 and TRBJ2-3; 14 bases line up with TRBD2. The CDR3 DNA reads TGTGCCAGCAGCCAAGTTCCGGGACTAGCGGGAGATAGCACAGATACGCAGTATTTT. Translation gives CASSQVPGLAGDSTDTQYF.